The sequence of this TCR beta chain was determined in a study of blood T cell repertoires in COVID-19. About the research overall: The United States, Italy and Spain supplied acute and convalescent COVID-19 samples. T cells, B-cell-depleted T cells, or PBMCs supplied cDNA or gDNA.

CDR1 and CDR2 (germline): SGHTA, FQGTGA. The V segment lost 4 bases and the J segment 1 base; nucleotides outside the gene matches: 5. This CDR3 is 15 amino acids long. In the authors' methods: Estimated nucleated cell counts came from reference gene primer amplification. TCRdb's copy holds only in-frame clones and misses some; the assay was immunoSEQ multiplex PCR. The D gene and trimming were derived from the DNA, and the V and J assignments and clone size from that table. The sample records 140,000 to 150,000 clones, around 84% being singletons. The TCR originated in a human donor in a cohort sampled during active COVID-19. Sequenced material: peripheral blood. The V gene is TRBV7-3, the J gene TRBJ2-3, with TRBD1 matching 7 bases. CDR3 region: CASSSTGAGTDTQYF. CDR3 bases: TGTGCCAGCAGCTCTACAGGGGCGGGCACAGATACGCAGTATTTT. The variable domain in full, with the rest retrieved from reference TRBV7-3 and TRBJ2-3, is GAGVSQTPSNKVTEKGKYVELRCDPISGHTALYWYRQSLGQGPEFLIYFQGTGAADDSGLPNDRFFAVRPEGSVSTLKIQRTERGDSAVYLCASSSTGAGTDTQYFGPGTRLTVL.